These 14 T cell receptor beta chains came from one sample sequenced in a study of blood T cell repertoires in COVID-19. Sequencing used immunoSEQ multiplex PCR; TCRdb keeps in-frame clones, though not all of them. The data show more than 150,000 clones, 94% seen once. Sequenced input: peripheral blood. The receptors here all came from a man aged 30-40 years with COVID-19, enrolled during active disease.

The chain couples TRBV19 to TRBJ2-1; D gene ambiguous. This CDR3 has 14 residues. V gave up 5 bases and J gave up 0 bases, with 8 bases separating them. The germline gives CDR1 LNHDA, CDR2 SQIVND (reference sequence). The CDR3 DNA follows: TGTGCCAGTAGTGCTATATCCTCCTACAATGAGCAGTTCTTC. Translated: CASSAISSYNEQFF.

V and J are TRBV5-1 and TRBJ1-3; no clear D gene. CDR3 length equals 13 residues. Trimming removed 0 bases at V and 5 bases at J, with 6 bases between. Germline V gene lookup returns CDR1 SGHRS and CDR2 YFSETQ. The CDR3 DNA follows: TGCGCCAGCAGCTTGGGACAAAGAAACACCATATATTTT. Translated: CASSLGQRNTIYF.

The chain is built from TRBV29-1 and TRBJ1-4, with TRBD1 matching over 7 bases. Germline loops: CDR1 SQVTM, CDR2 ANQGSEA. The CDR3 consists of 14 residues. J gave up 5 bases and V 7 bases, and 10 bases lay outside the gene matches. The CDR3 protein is CSGGIGQANEKLFF. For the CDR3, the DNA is TGCAGCGGGGGGATCGGACAGGCCAATGAAAAACTGTTTTTT.

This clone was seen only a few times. The CDR3 sequence is CASSPHGGTNTGELFF. The CDR3 region has the DNA TGTGCCAGCAGCCCCCATGGCGGAACGAACACCGGGGAGCTGTTTTTT. The chain combines TRBV9 with TRBJ2-2; D is undetermined. This CDR3 has 16 residues. V gave up 4 bases and J gave up 0 bases, with 13 bases separating them. Germline values: CDR1 SGDLS, CDR2 YYNGEE.

DNA of the CDR3: TGTGCCAGCAGTGAAACAGGGTCGTGGAACACTGAAGCTTTCTTT. Amino acid sequence: CASSETGSWNTEAFF. V is TRBV6-1 and J is TRBJ1-1; D may be TRBD1 (6 bases). The CDR3 contains 15 residues. V lost 2 bases to trimming and J lost 1 base, with 11 bases between them. From germline, CDR1 is MNHNS and CDR2 SASEGT.

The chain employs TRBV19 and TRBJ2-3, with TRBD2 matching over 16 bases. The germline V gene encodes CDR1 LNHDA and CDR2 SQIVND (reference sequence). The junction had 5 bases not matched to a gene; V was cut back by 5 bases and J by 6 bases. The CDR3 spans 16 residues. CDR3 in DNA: TGTGCCAGTAGTGGGACTAGCGGGGGGGCCTCTGATACGCAGTATTTT. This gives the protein CASSGTSGGASDTQYF.

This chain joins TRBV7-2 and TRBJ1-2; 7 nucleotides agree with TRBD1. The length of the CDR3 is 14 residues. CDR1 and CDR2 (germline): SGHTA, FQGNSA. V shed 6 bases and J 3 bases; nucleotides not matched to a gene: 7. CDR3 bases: TGTGCCAGCAGAAATACCGGGACAGACTATGGCTACACCTTC. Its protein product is CASRNTGTDYGYTF.

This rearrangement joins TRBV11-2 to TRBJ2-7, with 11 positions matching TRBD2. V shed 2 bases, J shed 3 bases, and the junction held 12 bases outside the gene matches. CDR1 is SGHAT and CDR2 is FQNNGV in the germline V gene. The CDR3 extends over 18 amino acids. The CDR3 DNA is TGTGCCAGCAGCTTACCCCGCCAACTAGCGGGGGTCAACTACGAGCAGTACTTC. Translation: CASSLPRQLAGVNYEQYF.

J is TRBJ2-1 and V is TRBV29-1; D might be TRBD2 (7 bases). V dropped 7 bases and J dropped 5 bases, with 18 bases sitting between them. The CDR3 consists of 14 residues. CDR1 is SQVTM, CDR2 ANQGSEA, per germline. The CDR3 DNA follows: TGCAGCGCGAACATGGGGGGGCTGAACAATGAGCAGTTCTTC. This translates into CSANMGGLNNEQFF.

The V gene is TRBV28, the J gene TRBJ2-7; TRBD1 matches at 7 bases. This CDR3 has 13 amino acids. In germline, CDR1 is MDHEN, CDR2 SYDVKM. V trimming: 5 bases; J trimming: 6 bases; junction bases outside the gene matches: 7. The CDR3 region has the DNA TGTGCCAGCAGTCCCGGACAGGCAGGCGAGCAGTACTTC. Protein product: CASSPGQAGEQYF.

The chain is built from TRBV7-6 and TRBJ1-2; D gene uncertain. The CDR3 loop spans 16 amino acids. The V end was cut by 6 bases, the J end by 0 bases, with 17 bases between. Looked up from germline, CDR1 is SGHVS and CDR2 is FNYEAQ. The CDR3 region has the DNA TGTGCCAGCAGTCCCCTCGCGGGAACAGCTAACTATGGCTACACCTTC. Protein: CASSPLAGTANYGYTF.

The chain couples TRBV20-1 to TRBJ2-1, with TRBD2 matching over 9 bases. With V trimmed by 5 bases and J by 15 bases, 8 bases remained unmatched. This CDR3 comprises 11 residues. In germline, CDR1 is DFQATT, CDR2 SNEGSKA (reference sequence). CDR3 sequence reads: CSAVPGLARFF. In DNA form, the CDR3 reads TGCAGTGCTGTTCCGGGACTAGCTAGGTTCTTC.

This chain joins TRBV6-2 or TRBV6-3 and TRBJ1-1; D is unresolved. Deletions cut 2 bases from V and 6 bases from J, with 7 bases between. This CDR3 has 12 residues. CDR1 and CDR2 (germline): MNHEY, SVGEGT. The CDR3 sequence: CASSYGAAEAFF. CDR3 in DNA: TGTGCCAGCAGTTACGGAGCGGCTGAAGCTTTCTTT.

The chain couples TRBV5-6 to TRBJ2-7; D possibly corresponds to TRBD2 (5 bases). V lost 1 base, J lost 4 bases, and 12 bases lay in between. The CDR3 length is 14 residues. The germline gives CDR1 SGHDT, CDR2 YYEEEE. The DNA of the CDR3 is TGTGCCAGCAGCTTGCCTATTACGGGGTACGAGCAGTACTTC. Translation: CASSLPITGYEQYF.